This T cell receptor beta chain emerged from a study of blood T cells in healthy people across ages. The extraction recovered at least 6 micrograms of total RNA per sample. Sample-barcoded 5' priming and a J-beta primer mix drove a second PCR of about 6 to 12 cycles. MiXCR was run by TCRdb on the 5' RACE reads, yielding one entry per CDR3 protein. The sample has 1.5 million to 2 million distinct CDR3 sequences, 28% seen once. To note about this clonotype: As yet, its antigen is unknown.

Study-wide findings and caveats: Naive CD4+ cell counts and diversity both ran higher in long-lived than in aged donors.

Germline lookup yields CDR1 SGHDT and CDR2 YYEEEE. V lost 3 bases, J lost 6 bases, and 15 bases lay in between. The CDR3 length is 15 residues. The chain couples TRBV5-6 to TRBJ1-4, with D possibly TRBD1 on 5 matching bases. The sample was blood. This receptor was obtained from a woman between 25 and 40 years old in good health. CDR3: CASSSSRGEDEKLFF. The CDR3 DNA is TGTGCCAGCAGCTCCTCCCGGGGGGAGGATGAAAAACTGTTTTTT.